Each of the 5 T cell receptor beta chains below was sequenced from the same sample in a study of T cell repertoires in cytomegalovirus infection. No cognate antigen is known for these TCRs. Each CDR3 protein is one row after TCRdb ran MiXCR on the reads. The sample has approximately 730,000 distinct CDR3 sequences, around 32% seen once; the top ten hold around a sixth. This specimen consisted of cultured PBMCs, obtained from culture after CMV antigen stimulation. The receptors here all came from a human donor in good health (CMV status not recorded). Some clones in this sample may be carry-over from other donors' samples.

The chain uses TRBV7-6 and TRBJ2-7, with 10 nucleotides matching TRBD1. V trimming: 5 bases; J trimming: 2 bases; junction bases outside the gene matches: 6. CDR3 size: 15 residues. Per the germline V gene, CDR1 is SGHVS and CDR2 is FNYEAQ. The CDR3 is CASSIGTGVPYEQYF. The CDR3 DNA follows: TGTGCCAGCAGCATTGGGACAGGGGTCCCCTACGAGCAGTACTTC.

This clonotype was detected once. CDR3 coding DNA: TGTGCCACCTTAGCACAGGGTCTATCTGGGGCCAACGTCCTGACTTTC. Amino acid sequence: CATLAQGLSGANVLTF. The chain employs TRBV7-4 and TRBJ2-6, with D perhaps TRBD1 (6 bases). Germline CDR1 is SGHVT and CDR2 is SQSDAQ. The V gene lost 10 bases and the J gene lost 1 base, with 17 bases spanning the gap. The CDR3 has 16 residues.

The rearrangement links TRBV10-3 to TRBJ2-6; D possibly matches TRBD1 or TRBD2 (5 bases each). Trimming shortened V by 10 bases and J by 0 bases, and 13 bases separated the two germline ends. In germline, CDR1 is ENHRY, CDR2 SYGVKD. This CDR3 has 15 amino acids. The CDR3 bases are TGTGCCACCTACTTTGGGACCTCTGGGGCCAACGTCCTGACTTTC. Encoded protein: CATYFGTSGANVLTF.

This clonotype has just a few counts. This sequence joins TRBV10-3 and TRBJ2-7; 8 bases fit TRBD2. CDR1 and CDR2 (germline): ENHRY, SYGVKD. V shed 10 bases and J 1 base; nucleotides not matched to a gene: 21. There are 18 residues in the CDR3. As DNA, the CDR3 is TGTGCCACCGTAGAAGGAGATTGGCTAGCGGGCCAATCCTACGAGCAGTACTTC. It codes for CATVEGDWLAGQSYEQYF.

This clonotype was observed a few times. The J gene is TRBJ2-2, the V gene TRBV7-2; possibly TRBD1 or TRBD2 for D (6 bases each). V dropped 5 bases and J dropped 0 bases, with 10 bases sitting between them. CDR3 length equals 15 residues. Germline V gives CDR1 SGHTA, CDR2 FQGNSA. CDR3 bases: TGTGCCAGCAGCCGGGGGCGGGCGAACACCGGGGAGCTGTTTTTT. This translates into CASSRGRANTGELFF.